This T cell receptor beta chain derives from a study of blood T cell repertoires in COVID-19. Study information: The cDNA or gDNA used as material had been derived from T cells, B-cell-depleted T cells, or PBMCs.

Here immunoSEQ multiplex PCR was the method, and the copy in TCRdb shows in-frame clones only, minus some. In the table there are roughly 150,000 clones, approximately 90% of which are singletons. Residents of 24 US areas, aged about 18 to 95 years, made up the participants. Trimming left V 4 bases short and J 7 bases short, with 14 bases between. Germline values: CDR1 LGHDT, CDR2 YNNKEL (reference sequence). The CDR3 length is 14 residues. V gene TRBV3-1 (or the pseudogene TRBV3-2) combines with J gene TRBJ1-3, with D tentatively TRBD1 (6 bases). Sequenced: PBMCs or T cells enriched from blood (not recorded which). This receptor was identified in a man in his fifties or sixties who had recovered from COVID-19. CDR3: CASSRGGSGNTIYF. Written as DNA, the CDR3 is TGTGCCAGCAGCCGAGGGGGTTCGGGGAACACCATATATTTT.